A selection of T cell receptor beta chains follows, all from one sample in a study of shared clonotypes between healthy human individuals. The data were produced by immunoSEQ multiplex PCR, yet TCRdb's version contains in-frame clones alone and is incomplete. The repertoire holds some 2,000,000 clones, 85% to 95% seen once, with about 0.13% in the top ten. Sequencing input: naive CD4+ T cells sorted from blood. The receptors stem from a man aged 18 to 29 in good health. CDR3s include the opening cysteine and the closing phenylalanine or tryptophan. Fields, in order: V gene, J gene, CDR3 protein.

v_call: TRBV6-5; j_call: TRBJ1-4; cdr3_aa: CASSYSGTSGAEKLFF
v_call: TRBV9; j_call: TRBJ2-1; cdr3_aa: CASSVLPSGINNEQFF
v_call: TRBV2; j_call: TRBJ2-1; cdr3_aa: CASTGDSGHRVSYNEQFF
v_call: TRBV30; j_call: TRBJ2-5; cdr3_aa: CAWSVQLQETQYF
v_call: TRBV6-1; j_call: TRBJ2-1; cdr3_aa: CASSERDSSYNEQFF
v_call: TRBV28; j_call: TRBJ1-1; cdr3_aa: CASSLQGFGTEAFF
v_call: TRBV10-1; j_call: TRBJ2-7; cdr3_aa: CASTPQGSYEQYF
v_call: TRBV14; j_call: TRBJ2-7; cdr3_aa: CASSQTSGTEQYF
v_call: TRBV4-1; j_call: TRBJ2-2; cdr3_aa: CASSQGLAGVVTGELFF
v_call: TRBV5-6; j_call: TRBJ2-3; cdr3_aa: CASSLDRADTQYF
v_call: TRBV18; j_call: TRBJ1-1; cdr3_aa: CASSPGQGKLNTEAFF
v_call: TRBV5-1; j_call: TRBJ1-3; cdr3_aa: CASSLPDSGNTIYF
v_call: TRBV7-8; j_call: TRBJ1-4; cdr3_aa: CASSQRTDLQKLFF
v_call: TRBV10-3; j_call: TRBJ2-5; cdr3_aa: CATLAGGTNQETQYF
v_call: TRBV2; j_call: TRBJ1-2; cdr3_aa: CASSVTGDNGYTF
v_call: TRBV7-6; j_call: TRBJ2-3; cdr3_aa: CASARADYTDTQYF
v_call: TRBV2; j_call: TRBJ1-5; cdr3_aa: CASSEEGQPQHF
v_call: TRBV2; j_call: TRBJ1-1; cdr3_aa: CATTTGIAEAFF
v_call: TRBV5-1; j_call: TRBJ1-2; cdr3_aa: CASSLAAGAEFGYTF
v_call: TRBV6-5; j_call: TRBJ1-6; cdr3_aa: CASRAQGPLHF
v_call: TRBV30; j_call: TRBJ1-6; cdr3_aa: CAWSRPGLVNSPLHF
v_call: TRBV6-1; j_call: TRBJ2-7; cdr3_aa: CASSEALTGTPYEQYF
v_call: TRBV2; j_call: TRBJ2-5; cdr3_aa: CASSVSETQYF
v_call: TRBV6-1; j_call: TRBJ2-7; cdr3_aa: CASPDNLGYEQYF
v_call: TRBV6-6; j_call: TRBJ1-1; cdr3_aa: CASSFPTGAGEAFF